This TCR beta chain was recorded in a study of blood T cell repertoires in COVID-19. In the study overall: The origin of the acute and convalescent COVID-19 samples was the United States, Italy and Spain. Sources were T cells, B-cell-depleted T cells, or PBMCs; the material itself was cDNA or gDNA.

Here immunoSEQ multiplex PCR was the method, and the copy in TCRdb shows in-frame clones only, minus some. The table shows 150,000 or so clones, with roughly 90% occurring only once. Source material: peripheral blood. The TCR originated in a young man with acute or convalescent COVID-19.

CDR3 residues: CASSIVGTGEAFF. CDR3 nucleotides: TGTGCCAGTAGTATAGTCGGGACAGGGGAGGCTTTCTTT. The chain employs TRBV19 and TRBJ1-1; 10 bases are shared with TRBD1. Per germline, CDR1 LNHDA and CDR2 SQIVND (reference sequence). Trimming removed 1 base from V and 11 bases from J; junction bases left unmatched: 4. This CDR3 has 13 residues.